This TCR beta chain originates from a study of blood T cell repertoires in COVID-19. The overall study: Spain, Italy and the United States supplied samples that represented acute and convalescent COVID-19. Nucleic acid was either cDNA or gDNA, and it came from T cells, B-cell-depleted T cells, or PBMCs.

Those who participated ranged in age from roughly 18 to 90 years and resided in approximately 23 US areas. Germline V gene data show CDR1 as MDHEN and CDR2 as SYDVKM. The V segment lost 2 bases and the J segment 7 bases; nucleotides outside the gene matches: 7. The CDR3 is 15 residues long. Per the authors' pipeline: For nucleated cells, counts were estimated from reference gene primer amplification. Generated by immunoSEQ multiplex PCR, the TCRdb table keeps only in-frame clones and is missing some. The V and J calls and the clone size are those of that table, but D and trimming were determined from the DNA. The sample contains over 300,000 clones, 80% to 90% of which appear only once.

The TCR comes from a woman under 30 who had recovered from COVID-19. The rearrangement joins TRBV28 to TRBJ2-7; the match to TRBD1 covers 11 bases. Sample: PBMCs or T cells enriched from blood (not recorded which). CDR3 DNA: TGTGCCAGCAGTTTAGCGGACAGGGGGCTGGGGGAGCAGTACTTC. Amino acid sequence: CASSLADRGLGEQYF. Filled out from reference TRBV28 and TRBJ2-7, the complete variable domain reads DVKVTQSSRYLVKRTGEKVFLECVQDMDHENMFWYRQDPGLGLRLIYFSYDVKMKEKGDIPEGYSVSREKKERFSLILESASTNQTSMYLCASSLADRGLGEQYFGPGTRLTVT.